Listed here is a single TCR beta chain. Its specificity is unknown. Antigen-specific CD4+ T cells were expanded with viral peptide pools in the ViraFEST assay before sequencing. Following culture for about 11 days, CD4+ T cells were isolated. SARS-CoV-2 infection was confirmed by PCR in the person between March and December 2020. PBMC were cultured at under 2.5 million per well with 9.5 to 10 IU/ml IL-2 and around 10 ug/ml peptides. A pool of HIV-1 Nef peptides served as the condition for the negative control culture. These data originate in a study of vaccination effects on CD4 cells after COVID-19. At the level of the study: Sample provision by two convalescent patients occurred 16 days and one week before vaccination. Study outcomes and limitations: Clones from infection and from vaccination both contracted markedly late after vaccination.

Assay used: immunoSEQ multiplex PCR; TCRdb lists only in-frame clones, some missing. The table lists tens of thousands of clones, around 82% of them singletons. After removal of 4 bases from V and 4 bases from J, the junction contained 9 bases not matched to a gene. CDR1 and CDR2 from the germline V gene are SGHNT and YYREEE (reference sequence). The CDR3 consists of 16 residues. V is TRBV5-4 and J is TRBJ2-5, with TRBD2 matching 11 bases. The sequence derives from a human donor who had a prior SARS-CoV-2 infection. The input for sequencing was CD4+ T cells from PBMCs cultured with HIV peptides, taken before COVID-19 vaccination. Subset given: HIV-1 Nef peptide pool negative control/reference culture. This CDR3 is CASSSTSGGSGETQYF. The CDR3 nucleotides read TGTGCCAGCAGCAGCACTAGCGGGGGCTCGGGAGAGACCCAGTACTTC.